The clone carrying this T cell receptor (beta chain) was detected many times. No antigen is known for it. MiXCR was run by TCRdb on the 5' RACE reads, yielding one entry per CDR3 protein. Of approximately 66,000 distinct CDR3 sequences in the sample, 3.4% were seen once. The data are from a study of neurological immune-mediated disorders. The CDR3 loop spans 15 amino acids. The V gene's germline CDR1 is MNHNS and CDR2 SASEGT. Trimming stripped 4 bases from V and 6 bases from J, with 16 bases between. Study-wide points: Because no CDR3 amino acid sequences were shared across subjects by expanded clones, private repertoires were suggested in all groups.

Material: PBMCs. The rearrangement uses TRBV6-1 and TRBJ2-1; D perhaps matches TRBD1 (6 bases). The clonotype comes from a man between 40 and 49 years old with multiple sclerosis. The CDR3 nucleotides read TGTGCCAGCAGTGGCCACAGGGCGGGTTCCAATGAGCAGTTCTTC. It translates to CASSGHRAGSNEQFF.